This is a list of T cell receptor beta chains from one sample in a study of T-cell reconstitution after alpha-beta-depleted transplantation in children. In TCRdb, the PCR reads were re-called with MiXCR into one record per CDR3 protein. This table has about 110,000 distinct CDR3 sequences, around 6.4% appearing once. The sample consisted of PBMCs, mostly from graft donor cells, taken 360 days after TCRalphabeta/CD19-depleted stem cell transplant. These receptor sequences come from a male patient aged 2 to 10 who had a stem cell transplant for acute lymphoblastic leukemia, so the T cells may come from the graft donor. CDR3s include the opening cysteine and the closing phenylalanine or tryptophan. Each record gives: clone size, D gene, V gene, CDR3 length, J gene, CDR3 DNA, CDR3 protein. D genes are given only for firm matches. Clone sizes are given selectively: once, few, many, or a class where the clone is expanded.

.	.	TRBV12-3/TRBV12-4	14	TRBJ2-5	TGTGCCAGCAGTTTTACACGAAAGCCAGAGACCCAGTACTTC	CASSFTRKPETQYF
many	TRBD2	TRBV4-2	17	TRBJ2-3	TGTGCCAGCAGCCTCCATTCCCCGGGGACTACAACAGATACGCAGTATTTT	CASSLHSPGTTTDTQYF
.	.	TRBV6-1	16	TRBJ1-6	TGTGCCAGCAGTGGTGAAGTTAGCTCCTATAATTCACCCCTCCACTTT	CASSGEVSSYNSPLHF
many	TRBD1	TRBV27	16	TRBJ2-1	TGTGCCAGCAGTTTATCGGTGGGGGACAGGGGAAATGAGCAGTTCTTC	CASSLSVGDRGNEQFF
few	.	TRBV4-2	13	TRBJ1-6	TGTGCCAGCAGCCCACATACAAATTCACCCCTCCACTTT	CASSPHTNSPLHF
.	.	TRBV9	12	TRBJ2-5	TGTGCCAGCAGCGTAGGGGGCGGGGGCCAGAACTTC	CASSVGGGGQNF
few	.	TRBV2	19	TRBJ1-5	TGTGCCAGCAGTCAAGACCGGGCCCTCCCTTTTTATAGCAATCAGCCCCAGCATTTT	CASSQDRALPFYSNQPQHF
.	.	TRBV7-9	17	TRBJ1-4	TGTGCCAGCAGCCAAACAAGAAGTCCTCTCAAGGGTGAAAAACTGTTTTTT	CASSQTRSPLKGEKLFF
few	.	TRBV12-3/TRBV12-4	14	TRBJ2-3	TGTGCCAGCAGTTCAGCAGACGGTCAAGATACGCAGTATTTT	CASSSADGQDTQYF
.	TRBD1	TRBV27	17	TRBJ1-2	TGTGCCAGCAGTCCGTGGACAGGGAGGGTAAGGGACTATGGCTACACCTTC	CASSPWTGRVRDYGYTF
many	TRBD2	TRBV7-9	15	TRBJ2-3	TGTGCCATTCTAGGCGGGAGAAGACTCCCAGATACGCAGTATTTT	CAILGGRRLPDTQYF
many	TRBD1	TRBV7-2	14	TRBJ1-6	TGTGCCAGCAGCTTAGGACAGGGGGTTTCACCCCTCCACTTT	CASSLGQGVSPLHF
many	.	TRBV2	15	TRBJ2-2	TGTGCCAGCAGTGAGGGCCGGGGTTACACCGGGGAGCTGTTTTTT	CASSEGRGYTGELFF
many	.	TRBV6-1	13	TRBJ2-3	TGTGCCAGCAGCTGGCAGCACCTAGATACGCAGTATTTT	CASSWQHLDTQYF
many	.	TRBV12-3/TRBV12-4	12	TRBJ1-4	TGTGCCAGCAGCCAGACAGGATGGGAACTGTTTTTT	CASSQTGWELFF
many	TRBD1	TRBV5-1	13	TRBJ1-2	TGCGCCAGCAGCTATGGACAGGGGAATGGCTACACCTTC	CASSYGQGNGYTF
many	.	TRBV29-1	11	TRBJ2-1	TGCAGCGTCCCAGACGTGTATGTGCAGTTCTTC	CSVPDVYVQFF
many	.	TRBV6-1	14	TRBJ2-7	TGTGCCAGCAGTCCCTCAGGGGTCTATTACGAGCAGTACTTC	CASSPSGVYYEQYF
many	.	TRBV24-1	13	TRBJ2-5	TGTGCCACCAGTGACCCACCTTTAGAGACCCAGTACTTC	CATSDPPLETQYF
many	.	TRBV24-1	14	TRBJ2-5	TGTGCCACCAGTGATTTCACGGGTGGCGAGACCCAGTACTTC	CATSDFTGGETQYF
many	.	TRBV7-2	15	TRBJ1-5	TGTGCCAGCAGCTTGGACGGGACCCGCAATCAGCCCCAGCATTTT	CASSLDGTRNQPQHF
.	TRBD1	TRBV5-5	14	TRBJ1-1	TGTGCCAGCAGCTTGTACAGGGGACACACTGAAGCTTTCTTT	CASSLYRGHTEAFF
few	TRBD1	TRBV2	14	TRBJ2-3	TGTGCCGGGGCCGGGACAGGGTTTCCAGATACGCAGTATTTT	CAGAGTGFPDTQYF
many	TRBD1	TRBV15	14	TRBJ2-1	TGTGCCACCAGCAGAGGACAGGGGAAAAATGAGCAGTTCTTC	CATSRGQGKNEQFF
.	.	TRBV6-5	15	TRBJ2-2	TGTGCCAGCAGTTACACTAGGGCAAACACCGGGGAGCTGTTTTTT	CASSYTRANTGELFF
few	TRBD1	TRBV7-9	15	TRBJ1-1	TGTGCCAGCAGCTCCCGGGACAGGCCGAACACTGAAGCTTTCTTT	CASSSRDRPNTEAFF
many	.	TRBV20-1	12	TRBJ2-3	TGCAGTGCTAGCGCAAAGACAGATACGCAGTATTTT	CSASAKTDTQYF
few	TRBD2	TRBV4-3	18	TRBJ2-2	TGCGCCAGCAGCCCGGGACTAGCGGGAGGGCCAGTCACCGGGGAGCTGTTTTTT	CASSPGLAGGPVTGELFF
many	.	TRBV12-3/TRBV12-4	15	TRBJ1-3	TGTGCCAGCAGTCCCGGCGGGGGGTCCGGAAACACCATATATTTT	CASSPGGGSGNTIYF
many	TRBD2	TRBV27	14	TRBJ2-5	TGTGCCAGCACCGCGGGCGGGAGGGGAGAGACCCAGTACTTC	CASTAGGRGETQYF
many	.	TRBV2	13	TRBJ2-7	TGTGCCAGCAGTGAAGCCCTTACCTACGAGCAGTACTTC	CASSEALTYEQYF
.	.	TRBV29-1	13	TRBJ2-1	TGCAGCGTTGAAGCTCTCGGGGGCGGTGAGCAGTTCTTC	CSVEALGGGEQFF
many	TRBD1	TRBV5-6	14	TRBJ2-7	TGTGCCAGCAGCTCAACAGGGGGCGTATACGAGCAGTACTTC	CASSSTGGVYEQYF
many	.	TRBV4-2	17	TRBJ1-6	TGTGCCAGCAGCCATCCCCCCTTCCGGGTGGGAAATTCACCCCTCCACTTT	CASSHPPFRVGNSPLHF
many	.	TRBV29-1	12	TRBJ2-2	TGCAGCGTTGGACACCTAGCCGGGGAGCTGTTTTTT	CSVGHLAGELFF
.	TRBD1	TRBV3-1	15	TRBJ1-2	TGTGCCAGCAGCCTCCGGGACAGGGGTAACTATGGCTACACCTTC	CASSLRDRGNYGYTF
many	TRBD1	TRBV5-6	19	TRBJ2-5	TGTGCCAGCAGCTGGGGTCGACAGGGGCCGAATCGTGCGAAAGAGACCCAGTACTTC	CASSWGRQGPNRAKETQYF
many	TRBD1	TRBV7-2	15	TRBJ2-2	TGTGCCAGCAGCTCCCAGGGGGTAGCCCTCGGGGAGCTGTTTTTT	CASSSQGVALGELFF
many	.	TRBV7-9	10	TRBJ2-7	TGTGCCAGCGGGCGGTTGGCGCAGTACTTC	CASGRLAQYF
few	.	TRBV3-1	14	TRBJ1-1	TGTGCCAGCACTCAAGGGGGGGGACACACTGAAGCTTTCTTT	CASTQGGGHTEAFF
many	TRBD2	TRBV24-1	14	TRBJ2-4	TGTGCCACCCAGACTAGCGGGAGTGTGAACATTCAGTACTTC	CATQTSGSVNIQYF
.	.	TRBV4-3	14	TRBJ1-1	TGCGCCAGCAGCATAGTCAAATGGAACACTGAAGCTTTCTTT	CASSIVKWNTEAFF